This T cell receptor beta chain comes out of a study of Ad26.COV2.S vaccination and SARS-CoV-2 variants. Produced via immunoSEQ multiplex PCR; TCRdb's table is partial and in-frame only. The repertoire holds hundreds of thousands of clones, with around nine tenths as singletons. Study-wide points: TCR breadth and depth estimates may have understated total T cell responses.

V lost 4 bases to trimming and J lost 9 bases; unmatched junction nucleotides: 12. Germline-derived CDR1 and CDR2 are SGDLS and YYNGEE. This CDR3 is built from 16 residues. Regarding treatment: around 19 received Ad26.COV2.S at low or high dose, single or two shots; 5 received placebo; per-sample allocation not given. The samples date from day 63 after the first vaccine or placebo injection. Note on this clone: Its cognate antigen is unknown.

The chain carries TRBV9 and TRBJ2-2; 10 nucleotides match TRBD1. Sequenced here: peripheral blood, sampled in a trial of Ad26.COV2.S vaccine versus placebo. This receptor was identified in a person between 18 and 60 years old who received the Ad26.COV2.S COVID-19 vaccine or a placebo. The CDR3 spells CASSREGTGVPRELFF. The CDR3, as DNA: TGTGCCAGCAGCCGTGAGGGGACAGGGGTTCCCCGGGAGCTGTTTTTT.